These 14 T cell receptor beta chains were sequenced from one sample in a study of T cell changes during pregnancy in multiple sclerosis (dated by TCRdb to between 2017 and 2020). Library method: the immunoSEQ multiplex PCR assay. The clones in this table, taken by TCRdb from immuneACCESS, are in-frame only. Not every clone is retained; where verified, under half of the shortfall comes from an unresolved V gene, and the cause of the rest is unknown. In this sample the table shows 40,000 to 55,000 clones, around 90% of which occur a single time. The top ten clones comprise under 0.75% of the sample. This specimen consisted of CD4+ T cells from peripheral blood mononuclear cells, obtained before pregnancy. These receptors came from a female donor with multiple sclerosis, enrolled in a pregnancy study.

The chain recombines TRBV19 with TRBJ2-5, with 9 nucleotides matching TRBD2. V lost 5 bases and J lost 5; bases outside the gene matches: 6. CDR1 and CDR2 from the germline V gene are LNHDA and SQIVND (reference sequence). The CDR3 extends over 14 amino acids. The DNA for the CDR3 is TGTGCCAGTAGTTCCAGCGGGGGGCGGGAGACCCAGTACTTC. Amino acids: CASSSSGGRETQYF.

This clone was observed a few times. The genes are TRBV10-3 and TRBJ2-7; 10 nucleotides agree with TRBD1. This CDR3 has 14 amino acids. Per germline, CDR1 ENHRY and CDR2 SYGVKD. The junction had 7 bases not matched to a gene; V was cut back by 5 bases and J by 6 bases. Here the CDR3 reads CAISPGQGRSEQYF. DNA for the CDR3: TGTGCCATCAGTCCGGGACAGGGGAGGTCCGAGCAGTACTTC.

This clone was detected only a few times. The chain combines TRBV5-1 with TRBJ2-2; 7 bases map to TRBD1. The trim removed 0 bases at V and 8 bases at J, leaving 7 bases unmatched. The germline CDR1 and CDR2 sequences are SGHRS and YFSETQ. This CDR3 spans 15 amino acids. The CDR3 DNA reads TGCGCCAGCAGCTTGGGAGAAGGGGGCAGAGGGGAGCTGTTTTTT. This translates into CASSLGEGGRGELFF.

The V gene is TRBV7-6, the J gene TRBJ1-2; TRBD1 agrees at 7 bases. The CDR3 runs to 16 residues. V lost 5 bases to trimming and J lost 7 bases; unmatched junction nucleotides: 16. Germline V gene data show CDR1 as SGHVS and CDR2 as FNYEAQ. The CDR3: CASSPRGTVTGGGYTF. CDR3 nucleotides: TGTGCCAGCAGCCCGCGAGGGACAGTCACCGGCGGTGGCTACACCTTC.

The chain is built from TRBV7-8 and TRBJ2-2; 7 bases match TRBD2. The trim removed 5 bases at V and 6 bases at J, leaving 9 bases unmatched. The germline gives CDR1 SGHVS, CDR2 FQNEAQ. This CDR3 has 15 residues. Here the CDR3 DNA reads TGTGCCAGCAGCCTCCCGCGGGAGATGGCCGGGGAGCTGTTTTTT. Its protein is CASSLPREMAGELFF.

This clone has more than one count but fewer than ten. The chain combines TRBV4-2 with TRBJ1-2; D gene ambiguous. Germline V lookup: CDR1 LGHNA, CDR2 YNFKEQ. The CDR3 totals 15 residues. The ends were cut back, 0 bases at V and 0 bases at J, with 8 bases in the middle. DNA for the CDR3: TGTGCCAGCAGCCAAGATCACGAGGCTAACTATGGCTACACCTTC. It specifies CASSQDHEANYGYTF.

The CDR3 coding sequence is TGTGCCAGCGGCAGGGGGCTCGATAGAGGCTACACCTTC. This sequence encodes CASGRGLDRGYTF. The rearrangement uses TRBV5-4 and TRBJ1-2; 8 bases are a match to TRBD1. Germline V CDR1 and CDR2: SGHNT, YYREEE (reference sequence). Unmatched junction bases numbered 10, after V lost 7 bases and J lost 8 bases. The CDR3 spans 13 residues.

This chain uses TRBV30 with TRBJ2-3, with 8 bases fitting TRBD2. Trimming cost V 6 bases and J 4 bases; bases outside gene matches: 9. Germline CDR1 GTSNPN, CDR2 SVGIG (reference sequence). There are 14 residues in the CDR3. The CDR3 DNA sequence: TGTGCCTGTGCGAGCGGGAGAGGGGCAGATACGCAGTATTTT. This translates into CACASGRGADTQYF.

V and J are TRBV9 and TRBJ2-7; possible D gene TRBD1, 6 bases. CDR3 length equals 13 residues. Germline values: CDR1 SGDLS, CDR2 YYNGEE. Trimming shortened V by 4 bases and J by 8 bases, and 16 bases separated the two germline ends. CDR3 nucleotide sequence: TGTGCCAGCAGCCCGACAGGAATCGGGCAGCAGTACTTC. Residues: CASSPTGIGQQYF.

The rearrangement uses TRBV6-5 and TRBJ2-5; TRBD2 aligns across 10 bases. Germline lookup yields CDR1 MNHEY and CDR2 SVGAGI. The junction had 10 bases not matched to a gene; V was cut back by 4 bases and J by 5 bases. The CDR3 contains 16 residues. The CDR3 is CASSFLAGASVETQYF. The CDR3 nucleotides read TGTGCCAGCAGTTTTCTAGCGGGGGCATCCGTCGAGACCCAGTACTTC.

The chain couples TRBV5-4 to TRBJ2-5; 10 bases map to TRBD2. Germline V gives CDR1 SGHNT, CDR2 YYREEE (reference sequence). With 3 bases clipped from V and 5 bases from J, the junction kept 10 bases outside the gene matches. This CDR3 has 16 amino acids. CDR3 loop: CASSSLGSGRSETQYF. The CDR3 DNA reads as TGTGCCAGCAGCTCCCTGGGTAGCGGGAGGTCTGAGACCCAGTACTTC.

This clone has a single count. In DNA form, the CDR3 reads TGTGCCAGTAGTAGTGGACTGTATTACAATGAGCAGTTCTTC. This encodes CASSSGLYYNEQFF. The chain links TRBV19 to TRBJ2-1; tentative D call: TRBD2 (5 bases). The CDR3 is 14 residues long. CDR1 and CDR2 from the germline V gene are LNHDA and SQIVND (reference sequence). V lost 4 bases and J 4 bases, leaving 11 bases between the germline ends.

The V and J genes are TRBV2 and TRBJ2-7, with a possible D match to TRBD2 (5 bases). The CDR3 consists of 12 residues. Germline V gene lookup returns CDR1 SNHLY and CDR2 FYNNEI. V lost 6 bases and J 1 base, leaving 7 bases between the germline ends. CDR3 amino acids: CASSEGSYEQYF. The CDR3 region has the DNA TGTGCCAGCAGCGAGGGTTCCTACGAGCAGTACTTC.

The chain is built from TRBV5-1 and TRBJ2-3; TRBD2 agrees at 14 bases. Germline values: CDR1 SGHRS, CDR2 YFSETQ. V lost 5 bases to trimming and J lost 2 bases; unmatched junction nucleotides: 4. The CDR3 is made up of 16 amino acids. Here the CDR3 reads CASSGTSGGNTDTQYF. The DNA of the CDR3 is TGCGCCAGCAGTGGGACTAGCGGGGGAAACACAGATACGCAGTATTTT.